This T cell receptor (beta chain) was recovered during a study of identifying expanded T cells in peripheral blood. Sequencing used immunoSEQ multiplex PCR; TCRdb keeps in-frame clones, though not all of them. The sample yields roughly 61,000 clones, approximately 90% seen once. This clone was detected a few times. CDR1 MNHEY and CDR2 SVGAGI come from the germline V gene. CDR3 size: 15 residues. V was trimmed by 5 bases and J by 8 bases, leaving 21 bases between them. The material sequenced was blood. This TCR came from a person aged 18-70 years in good health. The V and J genes are TRBV6-5 and TRBJ1-2; tentatively, D is TRBD1 (5 bases). CDR3 nucleotide sequence: TGTGCCAGCAGTAGTCGTCCGGGGGGAGGTTACGGCTACACCTTC. This encodes CASSSRPGGGYGYTF.